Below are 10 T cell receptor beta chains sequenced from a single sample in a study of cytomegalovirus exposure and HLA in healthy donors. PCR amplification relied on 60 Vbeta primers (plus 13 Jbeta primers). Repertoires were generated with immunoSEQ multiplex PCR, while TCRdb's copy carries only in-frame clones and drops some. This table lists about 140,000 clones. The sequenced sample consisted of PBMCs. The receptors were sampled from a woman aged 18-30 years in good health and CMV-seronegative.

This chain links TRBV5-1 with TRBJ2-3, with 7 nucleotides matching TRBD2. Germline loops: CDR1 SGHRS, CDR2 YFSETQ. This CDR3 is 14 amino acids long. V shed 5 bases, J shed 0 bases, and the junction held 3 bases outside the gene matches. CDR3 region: CASRLATSTDTQYF. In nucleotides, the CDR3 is TGCGCCAGCAGACTAGCGACTAGCACAGATACGCAGTATTTT.

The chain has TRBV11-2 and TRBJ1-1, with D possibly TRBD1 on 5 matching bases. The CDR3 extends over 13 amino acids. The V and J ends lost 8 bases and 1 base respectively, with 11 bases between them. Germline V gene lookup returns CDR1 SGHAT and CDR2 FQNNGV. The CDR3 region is CASERGSNTEAFF. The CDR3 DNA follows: TGTGCCAGCGAACGGGGGTCGAACACTGAAGCTTTCTTT.

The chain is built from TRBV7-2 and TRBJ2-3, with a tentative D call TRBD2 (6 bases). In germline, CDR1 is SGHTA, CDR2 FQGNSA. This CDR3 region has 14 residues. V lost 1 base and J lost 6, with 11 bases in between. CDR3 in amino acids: CASSLGLGMDTQYF. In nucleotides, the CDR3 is TGTGCCAGCAGCTTAGGACTAGGGATGGATACGCAGTATTTT.

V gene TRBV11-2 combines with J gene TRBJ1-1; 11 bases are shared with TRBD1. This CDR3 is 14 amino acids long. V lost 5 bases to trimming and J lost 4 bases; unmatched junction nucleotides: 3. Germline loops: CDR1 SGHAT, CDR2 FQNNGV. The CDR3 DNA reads TGTGCCAGCAGCAGCGGACAGGGGGCCACTGAAGCTTTCTTT. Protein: CASSSGQGATEAFF.

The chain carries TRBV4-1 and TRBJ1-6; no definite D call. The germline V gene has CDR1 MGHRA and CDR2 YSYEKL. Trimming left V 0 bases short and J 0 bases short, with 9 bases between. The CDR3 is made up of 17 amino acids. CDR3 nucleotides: TGCGCCAGCAGCCAAGATAGCCAGAGCTCCTATAATTCACCCCTCCACTTT. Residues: CASSQDSQSSYNSPLHF.

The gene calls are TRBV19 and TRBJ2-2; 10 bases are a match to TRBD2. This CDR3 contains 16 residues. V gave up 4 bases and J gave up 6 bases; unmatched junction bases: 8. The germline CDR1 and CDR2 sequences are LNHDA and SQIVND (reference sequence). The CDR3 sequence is CASSNRGLAGAGELFF. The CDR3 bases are TGTGCCAGTAGTAATCGAGGGCTAGCGGGAGCCGGGGAGCTGTTTTTT.

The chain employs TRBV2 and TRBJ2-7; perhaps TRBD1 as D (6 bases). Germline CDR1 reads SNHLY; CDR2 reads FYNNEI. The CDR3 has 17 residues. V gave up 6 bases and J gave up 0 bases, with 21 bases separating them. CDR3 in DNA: TGTGCCAGCAGGAGTTCCCTGGGGGCGCTGAGCTCCTACGAGCAGTACTTC. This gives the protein CASRSSLGALSSYEQYF. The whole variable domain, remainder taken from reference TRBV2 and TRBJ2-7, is EPEVTQTPSHQVTQMGQEVILRCVPISNHLYFYWYRQILGQKVEFLVSFYNNEISEKSEIFDDQFSVERPDGSNFTLKIRSTKLEDSAMYFCASRSSLGALSSYEQYFGPGTRLTVT.

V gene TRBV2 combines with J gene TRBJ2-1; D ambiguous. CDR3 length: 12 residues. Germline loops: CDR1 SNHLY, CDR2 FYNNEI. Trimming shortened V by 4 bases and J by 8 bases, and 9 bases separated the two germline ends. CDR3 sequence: CASSARFHEQFF. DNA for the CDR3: TGTGCCAGCAGTGCCAGGTTCCATGAGCAGTTCTTC. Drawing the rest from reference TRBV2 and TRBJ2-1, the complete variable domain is EPEVTQTPSHQVTQMGQEVILRCVPISNHLYFYWYRQILGQKVEFLVSFYNNEISEKSEIFDDQFSVERPDGSNFTLKIRSTKLEDSAMYFCASSARFHEQFFGPGTRLTVL.

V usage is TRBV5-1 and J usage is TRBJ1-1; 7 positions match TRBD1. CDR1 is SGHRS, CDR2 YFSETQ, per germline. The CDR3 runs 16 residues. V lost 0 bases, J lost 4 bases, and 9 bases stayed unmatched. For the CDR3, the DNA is TGCGCCAGCAGCTTGGCAGTAGGGGGCGGCGGCACTGAAGCTTTCTTT. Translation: CASSLAVGGGGTEAFF.

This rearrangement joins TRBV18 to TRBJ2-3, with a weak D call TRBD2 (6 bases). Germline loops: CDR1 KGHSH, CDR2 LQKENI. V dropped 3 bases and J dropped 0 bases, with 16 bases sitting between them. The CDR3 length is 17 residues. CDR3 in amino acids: CASSPFLGGPSTDTQYF. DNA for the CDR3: TGTGCCAGCTCACCCTTTTTGGGGGGTCCTAGCACAGATACGCAGTATTTT.